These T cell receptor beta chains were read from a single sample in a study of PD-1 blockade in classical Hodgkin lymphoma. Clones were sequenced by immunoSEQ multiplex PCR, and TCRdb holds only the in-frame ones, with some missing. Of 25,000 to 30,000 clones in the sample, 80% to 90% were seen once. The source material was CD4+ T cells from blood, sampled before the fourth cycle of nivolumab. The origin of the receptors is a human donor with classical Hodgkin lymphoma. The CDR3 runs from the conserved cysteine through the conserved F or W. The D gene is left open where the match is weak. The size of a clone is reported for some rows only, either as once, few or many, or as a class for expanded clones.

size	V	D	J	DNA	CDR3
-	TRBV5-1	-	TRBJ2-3	TGCGCCAGCAGCTTGGCCGGGGGGCGTGATACGCAGTATTTT	CASSLAGGRDTQYF
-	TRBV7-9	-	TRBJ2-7	TGTGCCAGCAGCTCCTCCGGGACACCTCCAGGCGAGCAGTACTTC	CASSSSGTPPGEQYF
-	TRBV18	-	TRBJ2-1	TGTGCCAGCTCGGGACTCCACTCCTACAATGAGCAGTTCTTC	CASSGLHSYNEQFF
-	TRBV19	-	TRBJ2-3	TGTGCCAGTAGTGTCCGGGGTGGAACAGATACGCAGTATTTT	CASSVRGGTDTQYF
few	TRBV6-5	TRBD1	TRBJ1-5	TGTGCCAGCAGCACCCAGGGGGGAGGCAATCAGCCCCAGCATTTT	CASSTQGGGNQPQHF
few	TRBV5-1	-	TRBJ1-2	TGCGCCAGCACCCTGGGGGTAGGTGACTTTGGTGGCTACACCTTC	CASTLGVGDFGGYTF
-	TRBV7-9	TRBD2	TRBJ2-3	TGTGCCAGCAGCTTAGATCGGACTAGCGGGGGAGTCACAGATACGCAGTATTTT	CASSLDRTSGGVTDTQYF
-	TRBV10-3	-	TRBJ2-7	TGTGCCATCAGGAGAGGACAGCACACCTACGAGCAGTACTTC	CAIRRGQHTYEQYF
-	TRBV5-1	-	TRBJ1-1	TGCGCCAGCAGCTTGGTAGGGGTGACTGAAGCTTTCTTT	CASSLVGVTEAFF
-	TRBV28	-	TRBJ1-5	TGTGCCAGCAGTTCTCGCGTACAGCCCCAGCATTTT	CASSSRVQPQHF
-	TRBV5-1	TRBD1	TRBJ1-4	TGCGCCAGCAGCGTTGGGGACAGAGAAGGTGAAAAACTGTTTTTT	CASSVGDREGEKLFF
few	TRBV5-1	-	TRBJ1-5	TGCGCCAGCAGCTTGTTAGGCAATCAGCCCCAGCATTTT	CASSLLGNQPQHF
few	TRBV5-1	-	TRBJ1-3	TGCGCCAGCAGCCAGGCAGGGCAAAACACCATATATTTT	CASSQAGQNTIYF
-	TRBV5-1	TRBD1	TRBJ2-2	TGCGCCACCAGGGGGAGCGACACCGGGGAGCTGTTTTTT	CATRGSDTGELFF
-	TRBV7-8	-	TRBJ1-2	TGTGCCAGCAGCTTAGACACAGCCCCTATAGGCTACACCTTC	CASSLDTAPIGYTF
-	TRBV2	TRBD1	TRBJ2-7	TGTGCCAGTGTCCGGGACAGCATCTCCTACGAGCAGTACTTC	CASVRDSISYEQYF
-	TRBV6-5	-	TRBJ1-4	TGTGCCAGCAGTCGGGAGGGGGCAACTAATGAAAAACTGTTTTTT	CASSREGATNEKLFF
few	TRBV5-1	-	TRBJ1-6	TGCGCCAGCAGCTTGGAGTTTTCACCCCTCCACTTT	CASSLEFSPLHF
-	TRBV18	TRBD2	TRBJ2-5	TGTGCCAGCTCCCCCGGGGGGTGGCAAGAGACCCAGTACTTC	CASSPGGWQETQYF
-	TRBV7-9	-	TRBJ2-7	TGTGCCAGCAGCTTGGGACATTCGCAGTACTTC	CASSLGHSQYF
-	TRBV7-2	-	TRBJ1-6	TGTGCCAGCAGTCCCTCAAGGGGCTCTAATTCACCCCTCCACTTT	CASSPSRGSNSPLHF
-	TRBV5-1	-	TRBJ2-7	TGCGCCAGCAGCTTGTTCCCCGCAGGGGCCTACGAGCAGTACTTC	CASSLFPAGAYEQYF
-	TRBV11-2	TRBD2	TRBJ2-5	TGTGCCAGCAGCTTGGAGCGGGGGATTTGGGAGACCCAGTACTTC	CASSLERGIWETQYF
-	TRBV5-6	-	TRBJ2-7	TGTGCCAGCAGTAGCCACGCAAAAGAGCAGTACTTC	CASSSHAKEQYF
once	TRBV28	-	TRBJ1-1	TGTGCCAGCATCCAAAACACTGAAGCTTTCTTT	CASIQNTEAFF
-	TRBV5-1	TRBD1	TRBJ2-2	TGCGCCAGCACAGAGGGGGCATCGAACACCGGGGAGCTGTTTTTT	CASTEGASNTGELFF
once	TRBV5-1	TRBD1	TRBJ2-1	TGCGCCAGCAGCTTACAGGGGAATGAGCAGTTCTTC	CASSLQGNEQFF
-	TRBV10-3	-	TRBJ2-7	TGTGCCATCAGCCTCGGACATTCCTACGAGCAGTACTTC	CAISLGHSYEQYF
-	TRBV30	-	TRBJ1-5	TGTGCCTGGAGTCCTCAGGGGTGGAGCAATCAGCCCCAGCATTTT	CAWSPQGWSNQPQHF
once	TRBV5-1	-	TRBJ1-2	TGCGCCAGCAGCTTGACCAGCTATGGCTACACCTTC	CASSLTSYGYTF
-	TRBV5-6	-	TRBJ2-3	TGTGCCAGCAGCTTGGAGGGGGGGAGCACAGATACGCAGTATTTT	CASSLEGGSTDTQYF
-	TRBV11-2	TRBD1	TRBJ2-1	TGTGCCAGCAGCCCTCGTATGTGGGACAGCAGAATGTTCTTC	CASSPRMWDSRMFF
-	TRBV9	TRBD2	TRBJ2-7	TGTGCCAGCAGCACCTCCGGGGGGGCCTTGGCCTACGAGCAGTACTTC	CASSTSGGALAYEQYF
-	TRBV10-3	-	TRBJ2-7	TGTGCCACCGAGGGGGGGACAGACTCCTACGAGCAGTACTTC	CATEGGTDSYEQYF
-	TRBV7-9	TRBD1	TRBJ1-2	TGTGCCAGCAGCTTAGGCGGACAGGGTAAAGGCTACACCTTC	CASSLGGQGKGYTF
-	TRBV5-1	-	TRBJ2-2	TGCGCCAGCTTCCCCGGGCCGAACACCGGGGAGCTGTTTTTT	CASFPGPNTGELFF
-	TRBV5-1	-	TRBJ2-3	TGCGCCAGCAGCTTGAGGGGTGATACGCAGTATTTT	CASSLRGDTQYF
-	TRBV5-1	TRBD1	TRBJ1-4	TGCGCCAGCAGCACGACAGGGGGGCAGGGTGAAAAACTGTTTTTT	CASSTTGGQGEKLFF
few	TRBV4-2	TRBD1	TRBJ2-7	TGTGCCAGCAGCCAAGAGGGGTCAGGGGGCTACCACGAGCAGTACTTC	CASSQEGSGGYHEQYF
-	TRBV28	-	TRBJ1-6	TGTGCCAGCATCTCAGAGCGGGATAGGGTTTTTTTTAATTCACCCCTCCACTTT	CASISERDRVFFNSPLHF
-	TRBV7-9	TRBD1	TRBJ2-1	TGTGCCAGCACCCGGCTGGCAGGGGGAAATGAGCAGTTCTTC	CASTRLAGGNEQFF
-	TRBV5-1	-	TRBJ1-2	TGCGCCAGCAGCTTGATCGGATTGCCCGGCTACACCTTC	CASSLIGLPGYTF
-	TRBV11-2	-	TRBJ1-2	TGTGCCAGCAGCTTACTTACAGCCGCGGGGGGCTACACCTTC	CASSLLTAAGGYTF
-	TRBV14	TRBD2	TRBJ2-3	TGTGCCAGCAACGGGAGGGGAGGGCACACAGATACGCAGTATTTT	CASNGRGGHTDTQYF
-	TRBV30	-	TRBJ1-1	TGTGCCTGGAGTCCCGGGACAAAGGACACTGAAGCTTTCTTT	CAWSPGTKDTEAFF
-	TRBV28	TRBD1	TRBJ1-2	TGTGCCAGCAGTTTACTTTCCGACAGGGTGGCCGGCTACACCTTC	CASSLLSDRVAGYTF
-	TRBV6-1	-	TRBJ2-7	TGTGCCAGCAGTGATCCTTCCCCTGGCAAGCAGTACTTC	CASSDPSPGKQYF
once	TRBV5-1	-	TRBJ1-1	TGCGCCAGCAGCTTGGAAGCAAGGGGCACTGAAGCTTTCTTT	CASSLEARGTEAFF